This entry concerns a single T cell receptor (beta chain). What it binds is not known. The junction departs from the called germline gene at one end, perhaps through a read error. These patients, aged 18 to 65, had recently diagnosed hyperthyroidism lasting under 2 months. Criteria for exclusion of patients were uncontrolled infection, other autoimmune disease, pregnancy or lactation. This sample is drawn from a study of T cells in Graves' hyperthyroidism and ophthalmopathy. Study-wide results and caveats: Also found in blood were most expanded thyroid clonotypes above 0.001. The model forecast ophthalmopathy, anticipating it by a median approximately 6.1 months before onset.

Using RNA transcripts as the source, TCR beta CDR3 regions were amplified. Carried out on the TCR CDR3, a first-round RT-PCR used the HTBI primer set. TCRdb used MiXCR to reprocess the multiplex PCR reads, holding one entry per CDR3 protein. The sample lists a few hundred thousand distinct CDR3 sequences, under 60% occurring once. Germline V gene lookup returns CDR1 SGHTA and CDR2 FQGTGA. This CDR3 has 17 amino acids. The chain is built from TRBV7-3 and TRBJ2-6; possible D gene TRBD1, 6 bases. The receptor was isolated from a woman aged 18 to 35 with Graves' hyperthyroidism. Sequencing was done on a sample of peripheral blood or thyroid tissue (not recorded which). In nucleotides, the CDR3 is TGCGCCAGCAGCCAAGGCCCAAGGGGGACAGGGGCCAACGTCCTGACTTTC. Translating it yields CASSQGPRGTGANVLTF.